This T cell receptor beta chain is drawn from a study of human T cells and chemical hapten exposure. Study in general: On about 2 cm by about 2 cm of upper inner arm skin, sensitization was performed with 2% DPC.

This clonotype was detected only a few times. The time point: patch test 3, about 24 weeks after DPC sensitization. Sample treatment: therapeutic diphenylcyclopropenone sensitization with weekly scalp DPC. With V trimmed by 5 bases and J by 2 bases, 8 bases remained unmatched. This CDR3 contains 15 residues. Germline CDR1 SGHRS, CDR2 YFSETQ. TCRdb re-called the RACE reads with MiXCR, one entry per CDR3 protein. In the table there are roughly 89,000 distinct CDR3 sequences, around 9.9% of which are singletons. The sequence derives from a woman aged 25 to 39 with alopecia areata. Some clones in this sample may be carry-over from other donors' samples. The rearrangement joins TRBV5-1 to TRBJ1-1, with 8 bases matching TRBD1. This sample comprised whole blood, obtained in connection with sensitization to the hapten diphenylcyclopropenone (DPC). CDR3 in DNA: TGCGCCAGCAGTCAGGACAGGGTTGAAAACACTGAAGCTTTCTTT. This gives the protein CASSQDRVENTEAFF.